This paragraph covers one T cell receptor (beta chain) sequence. Its specificity is not known. The data were obtained in a study of cytomegalovirus exposure and HLA in healthy donors. Trimming took off 2 bases at V and 4 bases at J, with 9 bases between the two ends. Germline CDR1 is SGHNT and CDR2 is YYREEE (reference sequence). The CDR3 runs to 13 residues. PCR was performed using 60 Vbeta and 13 Jbeta primers. Measured with immunoSEQ multiplex PCR; TCRdb has only the in-frame clones, and not every one. The sample lists some 130,000 clones; about 82% were seen once. Findings and limits, study-wide: The dataset shows that most TCR sequences were rare, while some public TCRs occurred in many donors. High sensitivity and specificity were reportedly achieved when the classifier diagnosed cytomegalovirus status.

Recording of this donor's CMV serostatus was not done. The receptor was derived from a man aged 25 to 40 in good health. The chain is built from TRBV5-4 and TRBJ1-2, with a possible D match to TRBD1 (6 bases). Source material: PBMCs. In nucleotides, the CDR3 is TGTGCCAGCAGCTTAGGGGGGGGCTATGGCTACACCTTC. Encoded protein: CASSLGGGYGYTF. Filled out from reference TRBV5-4 and TRBJ1-2, the complete variable domain reads ETGVTQSPTHLIKTRGQQVTLRCSSQSGHNTVSWYQQALGQGPQFIFQYYREEENGRGNFPPRFSGLQFPNYSSELNVNALELDDSALYLCASSLGGGYGYTFGSGTRLTVV.